This entry features one T cell receptor (beta chain) sequence. This record comes from a study of T cell changes during pregnancy in multiple sclerosis. The repertoire was sequenced with immunoSEQ multiplex PCR; TCRdb's copy has only in-frame clones and lacks some. The sample lists 47,000 or so clones, roughly 90% occurring once. The V end was cut by 0 bases, the J end by 0 bases, with 21 bases between. Germline CDR1 is LNHDA and CDR2 is SQIVND (reference sequence). There are 20 residues in the CDR3. The V and J genes are TRBV19 and TRBJ2-1; a weak D match, TRBD2 (5 bases). The receptor comes from a female donor in good health, enrolled as a control in a pregnancy study. The starting material was peripheral blood, obtained after pregnancy. CDR3 in amino acids: CASSIDPLMSPSSSYNEQFF. The CDR3 coding sequence is TGTGCCAGTAGTATAGACCCCCTGATGAGTCCTAGCAGCTCCTACAATGAGCAGTTCTTC.